This T cell receptor (beta chain) was recovered during a study of early T cells in non-severe SARS-CoV-2 infection. Findings of the study overall: Using VDJdb, the matching emphasized anti-spike CD8 responses while missing private and CD4 specificities.

The TCR library protocol attached unique molecular identifiers to the individual cDNA molecules. TCRdb itself ran the 5' RACE reads through MiXCR, one entry per CDR3 protein. This repertoire shows around 50,000 distinct CDR3 sequences, 4% to 5% found once; its top ten account for approximately 5.9%. J was trimmed by 4 bases and V by 4 bases; bases with no gene match: 7. The CDR3 extends over 15 amino acids. Germline loops: CDR1 SEHNR, CDR2 FQNEAQ (reference sequence). This clonotype was picked up many times. Its antigen remains unknown. The chain employs TRBV7-9 and TRBJ2-1, with TRBD2 matching over 7 bases. Sequenced input: whole blood. The receptor was isolated from an adult who was a healthcare worker with PCR-confirmed SARS-CoV-2 infection or an uninfected control (not recorded which). As DNA, the CDR3 is TGTGCCAGCAGCTCACCCGCTAGCGGATACAATGAGCAGTTCTTC. Translated: CASSSPASGYNEQFF.